What follows describes a single T cell receptor beta chain. As yet, its antigen is unknown. This sample is drawn from a study of cytomegalovirus exposure and HLA in healthy donors. CDR1 SGHDT and CDR2 YYEEEE come from the germline V gene. Trimming cost V 4 bases and J 9 bases, with 14 bases left between them. The CDR3 extends over 13 amino acids. Whole-study findings and limits: 87-base-pair reads could not separate some V segments, including TRBV6-2 and TRBV6-3. Judged likely to be a sequencing artifact was a cluster of highly shared sequence variants.

The PCR employed 60 Vbeta primers together with 13 Jbeta primers. Assay: immunoSEQ multiplex PCR; the TCRdb copy retains only in-frame clones and omits some. Reported are around 34,000 clones; the ten largest clones contain around 1.9%. The TCR originated in a woman aged 40-49 years in good health and CMV-seropositive. This chain uses TRBV5-6 with TRBJ2-1, with D unresolved. Sequencing was carried out using PBMCs. CDR3 amino acids: CASSRSGPGEQFF. The CDR3 DNA is TGTGCCAGCAGCCGTAGTGGTCCGGGTGAGCAGTTCTTC.